This TCR beta chain was found in a study of vaccination and CD4 T cells after COVID-19. Whole-study results and caveats: Convalescent patients had 304 of 307 vaccine-specific clones showing spike mono-reactivity.

This clonotype has a handful of counts. What it recognizes is unknown. The Oncomine TCR Beta short-read assay was what sequenced the DNA obtained from cultured CD4+ T cells. Each CDR3 protein gets one entry after TCRdb re-called the PCR reads with MiXCR. Here the sample spans 15,000 to 20,000 distinct CDR3 sequences, roughly two fifths being singletons. Treatment indicated: roughly ten-day PBMC culture with coronavirus spike peptide pools or control peptides (ViraFEST assay). Before TCRs were sequenced, ViraFEST expanded antigen-specific T cells with peptide pools. V was cut by 3 bases and J by 5 bases, with 8 bases left in between. The length of the CDR3 is 13 residues. Per germline, CDR1 SEHNR and CDR2 FQNEAQ (reference sequence).

This TCR was sampled from a human donor who had recovered from COVID-19. The chain joins TRBV7-9 to TRBJ1-5; D is uncertain. Sequences were derived from CD4+ T cells from blood, cultured in vitro, sampled before SARS-CoV-2 vaccination. DNA for the CDR3: TGTGCCAGCAGCTTCTCCTCTGATCAGCCCCAGCATTTT. Translated, it gives CASSFSSDQPQHF. Drawing the rest from reference TRBV7-9 and TRBJ1-5, the complete variable domain is DTGVSQNPRHKITKRGQNVTFRCDPISEHNRLYWYRQTLGQGPEFLTYFQNEAQLEKSRLLSDRFSAERPKGSFSTLEIQRTEQGDSAMYLCASSFSSDQPQHFGDGTRLSIL.